Listed below are T cell receptor beta chains from one sample, sequenced in a study of vaccination and CD4 T cells after COVID-19. TCRdb re-called the PCR reads through MiXCR, storing one row per CDR3 protein. The repertoire holds under 25,000 distinct CDR3 sequences, 67% seen once, with over 6% in the top ten. No cognate antigen is known for these TCRs. Sample: CD4+ T cells from blood, cultured in vitro. These receptors were collected from a human donor who had recovered from COVID-19. CDR3s leave out the opening cysteine and the closing phenylalanine or tryptophan. Each record gives: V gene, J gene, CDR3 protein.

v_call: TRBV27
j_call: TRBJ2-4
cdr3_aa: ASSLREGPAKNIQY

v_call: TRBV27
j_call: TRBJ1-6
cdr3_aa: ASSRKGDSPLH

v_call: TRBV6-2/TRBV6-3
j_call: TRBJ1-2
cdr3_aa: ASSPSSRYGYT

v_call: TRBV5-1
j_call: TRBJ2-7
cdr3_aa: ASSLVVSPYEQY

v_call: TRBV7-2
j_call: TRBJ2-3
cdr3_aa: ASRLTGTGDTQY

v_call: TRBV6-2/TRBV6-3
j_call: TRBJ1-1
cdr3_aa: ASSYRRMNTEAF

v_call: TRBV19
j_call: TRBJ2-3
cdr3_aa: ASNPGSTDTQY

v_call: TRBV6-1
j_call: TRBJ1-6
cdr3_aa: ASSEQGGNSPLH

v_call: TRBV7-2
j_call: TRBJ2-5
cdr3_aa: ASSFGQGREGTQY

v_call: TRBV15
j_call: TRBJ2-2
cdr3_aa: ATSAGGSRSGELF

v_call: TRBV20-1
j_call: TRBJ1-6
cdr3_aa: SARDGRAGWDSPLH

v_call: TRBV7-2
j_call: TRBJ2-2
cdr3_aa: ASTLRLARNTGELF

v_call: TRBV7-2
j_call: TRBJ1-5
cdr3_aa: ASSLARDYGPQH

v_call: TRBV5-5
j_call: TRBJ1-6
cdr3_aa: ASLRDRPHNSPLH

v_call: TRBV6-5
j_call: TRBJ2-2
cdr3_aa: ASSLSLSGELF

v_call: TRBV2
j_call: TRBJ2-7
cdr3_aa: ASPRRLAGGSYEQY

v_call: TRBV30
j_call: TRBJ2-5
cdr3_aa: AWSSRDWTQY

v_call: TRBV5-1
j_call: TRBJ2-7
cdr3_aa: ASTRTGGYEQY

v_call: TRBV6-1
j_call: TRBJ1-2
cdr3_aa: ASSENRGHGYT

v_call: TRBV7-9
j_call: TRBJ2-2
cdr3_aa: ASSLLGGSLLTGELF

v_call: TRBV7-9
j_call: TRBJ2-3
cdr3_aa: ASSFRDRGHITDTQY

v_call: TRBV14
j_call: TRBJ2-1
cdr3_aa: ASRHAGLSYNEQF

v_call: TRBV27
j_call: TRBJ2-7
cdr3_aa: ASSFRGGNYEQY

v_call: TRBV20-1
j_call: TRBJ1-6
cdr3_aa: SARAIQGSNSPLH

v_call: TRBV11-2
j_call: TRBJ1-1
cdr3_aa: ASSFRRTWGEAF